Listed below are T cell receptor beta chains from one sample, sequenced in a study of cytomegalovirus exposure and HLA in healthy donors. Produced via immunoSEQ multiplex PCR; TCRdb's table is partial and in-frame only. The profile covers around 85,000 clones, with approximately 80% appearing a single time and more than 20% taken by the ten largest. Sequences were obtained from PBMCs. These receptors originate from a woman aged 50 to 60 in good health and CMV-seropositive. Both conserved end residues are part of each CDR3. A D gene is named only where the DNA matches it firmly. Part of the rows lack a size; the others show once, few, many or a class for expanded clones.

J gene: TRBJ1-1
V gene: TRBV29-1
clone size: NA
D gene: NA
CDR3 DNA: TGCAGCGTGGATGACAGCATGAACACTGAAGCTTTCTTT
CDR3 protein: CSVDDSMNTEAFF

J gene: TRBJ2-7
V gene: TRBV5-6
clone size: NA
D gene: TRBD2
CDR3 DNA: TGTGCCAGCAGCTGGCTCCCGAGACTAGCTACACCCTACGAGCAGTACTTC
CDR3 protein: CASSWLPRLATPYEQYF

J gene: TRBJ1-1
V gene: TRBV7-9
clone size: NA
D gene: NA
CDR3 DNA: TGTGCCAGCAGACCCTTATGGGGCGGCAACACTGAAGCTTTCTTT
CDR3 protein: CASRPLWGGNTEAFF

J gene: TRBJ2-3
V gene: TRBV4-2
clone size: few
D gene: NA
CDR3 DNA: TGTGCCAGCAGCCAGGGTACTAGTGCAGATACGCAGTATTTT
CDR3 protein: CASSQGTSADTQYF

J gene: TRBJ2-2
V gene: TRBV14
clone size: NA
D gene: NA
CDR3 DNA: TGTGCCAGCAGTTACGGGGACTTCGCCGGGGAGCTGTTTTTT
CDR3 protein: CASSYGDFAGELFF

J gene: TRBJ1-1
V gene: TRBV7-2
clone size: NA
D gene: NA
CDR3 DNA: TGTGCCAGCAGCTTATCCGGGAACACTGAAGCTTTCTTT
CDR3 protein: CASSLSGNTEAFF

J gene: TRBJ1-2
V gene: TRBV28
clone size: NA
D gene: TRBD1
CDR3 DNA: TGTGCCAGCATTCCCACGGGTTTGCAGGGGGAAGGCTACACCTTC
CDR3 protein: CASIPTGLQGEGYTF

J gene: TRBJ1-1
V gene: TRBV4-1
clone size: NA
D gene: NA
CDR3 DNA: TGCGCCAGCAGCCAACTTAGGGGGGGCCTGGGCACTGAAGCTTTCTTT
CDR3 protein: CASSQLRGGLGTEAFF

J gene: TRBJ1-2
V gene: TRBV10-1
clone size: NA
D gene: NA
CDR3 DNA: TGCGCCAGCAGTGAGGGGCTCAACTATGGCTACACCTTC
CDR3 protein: CASSEGLNYGYTF

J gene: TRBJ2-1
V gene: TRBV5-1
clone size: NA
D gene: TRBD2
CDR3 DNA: TGCGCCAGCAGGATCGGGAGGGACAATGAGCAGTTCTTC
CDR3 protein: CASRIGRDNEQFF

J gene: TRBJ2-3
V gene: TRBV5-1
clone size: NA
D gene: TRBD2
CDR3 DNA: TGCGCCAGCAGCTCCTACCTGACTAGCGGGGACACAGATACGCAGTATTTT
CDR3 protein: CASSSYLTSGDTDTQYF

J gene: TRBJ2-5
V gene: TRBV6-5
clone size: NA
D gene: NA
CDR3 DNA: TGTGCCAGCATCACGCGGAACCAAGAGACCCAGTACTTC
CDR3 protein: CASITRNQETQYF

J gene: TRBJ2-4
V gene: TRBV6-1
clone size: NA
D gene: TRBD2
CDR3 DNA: TGTGCCAGCAGTGAATTCCTAGCGGGAGCCCTAGGGAACATTCAGTACTTC
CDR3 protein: CASSEFLAGALGNIQYF

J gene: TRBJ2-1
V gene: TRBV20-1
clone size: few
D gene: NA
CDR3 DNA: TGCAGTGTCCCACTAGTTTTTGAGCAGTTCTTC
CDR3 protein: CSVPLVFEQFF

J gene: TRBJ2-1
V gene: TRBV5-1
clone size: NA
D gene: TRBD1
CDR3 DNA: TGCGCCAGCAGCCTGACAGGGGACTCCTACAATGAGCAGTTCTTC
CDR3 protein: CASSLTGDSYNEQFF

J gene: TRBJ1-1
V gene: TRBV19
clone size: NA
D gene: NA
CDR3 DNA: TGTGCCAGTAGGGGTTGGAGAGTTGAAGCTTTCTTT
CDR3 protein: CASRGWRVEAFF

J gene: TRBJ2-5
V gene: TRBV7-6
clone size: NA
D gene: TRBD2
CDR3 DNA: TGTGCCAGCAGCCCCACTAGCGGGGGGACTCCAGAGACCCAGTACTTC
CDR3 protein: CASSPTSGGTPETQYF

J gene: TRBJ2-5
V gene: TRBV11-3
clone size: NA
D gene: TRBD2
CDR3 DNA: TGTGCCAGCAGCTTAGGAAGGCCGGGACTAGTAGAGACCCAGTACTTC
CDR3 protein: CASSLGRPGLVETQYF

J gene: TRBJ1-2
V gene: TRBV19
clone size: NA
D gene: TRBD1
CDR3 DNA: TGTGCCAGTAGTGGTCCGGGACAGGGGGCCTATGGCTACACCTTC
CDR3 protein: CASSGPGQGAYGYTF

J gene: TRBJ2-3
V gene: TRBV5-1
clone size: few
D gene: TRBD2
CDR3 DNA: TGCGCCAGCCGATCCCGGACTAGCGGGACTAGCACAGATACGCAGTATTTT
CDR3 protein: CASRSRTSGTSTDTQYF

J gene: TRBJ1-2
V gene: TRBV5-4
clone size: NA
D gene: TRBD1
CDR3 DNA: TGTGCCAGCAGCTTCTTGGACAGGCCGCTCAATGGCTACACCTTC
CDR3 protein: CASSFLDRPLNGYTF

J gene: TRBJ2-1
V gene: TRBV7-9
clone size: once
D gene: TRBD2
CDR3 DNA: TGTGCCAGCAGCTTACCTAGCGGGGCCTCTTCTTACAATGAGCAGTTCTTC
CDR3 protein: CASSLPSGASSYNEQFF

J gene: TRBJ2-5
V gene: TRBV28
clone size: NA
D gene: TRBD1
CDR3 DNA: TGTGCCATCCAGCTACAGGGGGCAGGGGAGACCCAGTACTTC
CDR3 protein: CAIQLQGAGETQYF

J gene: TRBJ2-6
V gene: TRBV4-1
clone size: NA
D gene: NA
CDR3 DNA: TGCGCCAGCAGCCAAGATTTGGGCACTGGGGCCAACGTCCTGACTTTC
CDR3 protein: CASSQDLGTGANVLTF

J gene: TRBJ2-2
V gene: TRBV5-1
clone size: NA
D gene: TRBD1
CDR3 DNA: TGCGCCAGCCGTCCAGGGACAGGGACCGGGGAGCTGTTTTTT
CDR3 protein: CASRPGTGTGELFF

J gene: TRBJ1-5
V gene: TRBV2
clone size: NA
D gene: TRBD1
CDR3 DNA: TGTGCCAGCAGTGAACGACAGGGGTACGAGCCCCAGCATTTT
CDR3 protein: CASSERQGYEPQHF

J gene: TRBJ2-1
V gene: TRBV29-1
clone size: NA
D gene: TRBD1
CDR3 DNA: TGCAGCGTTGACCACGCGGACAGGGTCCCTTACAATGAGCAGTTCTTC
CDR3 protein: CSVDHADRVPYNEQFF

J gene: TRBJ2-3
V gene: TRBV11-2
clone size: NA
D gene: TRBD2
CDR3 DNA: TGTGCCAGCAGCTCTCTTAGCGGGAAGAGCACAGATACGCAGTATTTT
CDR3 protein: CASSSLSGKSTDTQYF

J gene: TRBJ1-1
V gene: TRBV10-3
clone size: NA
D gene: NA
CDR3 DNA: TGTGCCGGGAGACGGACGGTGGGGACTGAAGCTTTCTTT
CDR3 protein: CAGRRTVGTEAFF

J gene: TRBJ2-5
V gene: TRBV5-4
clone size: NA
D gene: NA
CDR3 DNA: TGTGCCAGCACCTCTCCCCGGGACTCCGAAGAGACCCAGTACTTC
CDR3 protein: CASTSPRDSEETQYF

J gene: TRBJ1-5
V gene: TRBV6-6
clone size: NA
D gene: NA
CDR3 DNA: TGTGCCAGCAGTTACGACAGTAGCAATCAGCCCCAGCATTTT
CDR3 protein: CASSYDSSNQPQHF

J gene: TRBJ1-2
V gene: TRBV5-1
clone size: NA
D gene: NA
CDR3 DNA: TGCGCCAGCAGCTTGGACAGCGGCCCCTATGGCTACACCTTC
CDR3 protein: CASSLDSGPYGYTF

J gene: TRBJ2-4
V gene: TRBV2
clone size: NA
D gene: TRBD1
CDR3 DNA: TGTGCCAGCAGGGTCGGGACAGTGGCCAAAAACATTCAGTACTTC
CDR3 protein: CASRVGTVAKNIQYF

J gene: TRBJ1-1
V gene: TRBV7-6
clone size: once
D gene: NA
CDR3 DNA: TGTGCCAGCAGCTTACGTGTGGCTTTCTTT
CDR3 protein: CASSLRVAFF

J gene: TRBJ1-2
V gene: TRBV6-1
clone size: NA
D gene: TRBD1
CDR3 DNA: TGTGCCAGCAGTGAAGCGGTGGCAGGGGGAGGTGGCTACACCTTC
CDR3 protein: CASSEAVAGGGGYTF

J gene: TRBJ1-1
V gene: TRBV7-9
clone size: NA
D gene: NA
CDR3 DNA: TGTTCCAGCAGCTCTAATTTCGCTGAAGCTTTCTTT
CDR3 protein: CSSSSNFAEAFF

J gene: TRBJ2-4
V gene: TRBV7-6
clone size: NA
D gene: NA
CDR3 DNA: TGTGCCAGCAGCTCTAATCCCCGGGACTCAAGGCCAGCCAAAAACATTCAGTACTTC
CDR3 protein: CASSSNPRDSRPAKNIQYF

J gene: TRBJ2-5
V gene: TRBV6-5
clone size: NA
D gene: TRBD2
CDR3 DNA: TGTGCCAGCAGTTACTCGGCTAGCGGGAGACAGACCCAGTACTTC
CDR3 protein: CASSYSASGRQTQYF

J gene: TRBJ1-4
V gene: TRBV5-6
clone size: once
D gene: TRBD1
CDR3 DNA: TGTGCCAGCAGTCTAGGGGGCGTAGCTGAAAAACTGTTTTTT
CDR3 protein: CASSLGGVAEKLFF

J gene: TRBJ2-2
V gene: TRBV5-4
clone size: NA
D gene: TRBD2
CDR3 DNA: TGTGCCAGCAGCCCTGGGAGGCTAGCGGGGGCCACCGGGGAGCTGTTTTTT
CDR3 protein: CASSPGRLAGATGELFF

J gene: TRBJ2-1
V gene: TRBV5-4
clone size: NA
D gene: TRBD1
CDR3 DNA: TGTGCCAGCAGCTTTGGGACAGGGACCTACAATGAGCAGTTCTTC
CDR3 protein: CASSFGTGTYNEQFF

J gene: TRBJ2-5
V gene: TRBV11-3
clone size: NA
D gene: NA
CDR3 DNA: TGTGCCAGCACCCCTGGGAGGACCGGGACCCAGTACTTC
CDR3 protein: CASTPGRTGTQYF

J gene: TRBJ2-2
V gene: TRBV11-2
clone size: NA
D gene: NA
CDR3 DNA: TGTGCCAGCAGCTTAGCATCAGGATCCGGGGAGCTGTTTTTT
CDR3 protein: CASSLASGSGELFF

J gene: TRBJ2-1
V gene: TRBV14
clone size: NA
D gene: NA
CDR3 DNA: TGTGCCAGCAGCCCCAGGGGATTCTCCTACAATGAGCAGTTCTTC
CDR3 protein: CASSPRGFSYNEQFF

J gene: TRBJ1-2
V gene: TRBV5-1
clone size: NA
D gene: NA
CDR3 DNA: TGCGCCAGCAGCCCAGAGGGGGGGGCAAGGGGCTACACCTTC
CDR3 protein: CASSPEGGARGYTF

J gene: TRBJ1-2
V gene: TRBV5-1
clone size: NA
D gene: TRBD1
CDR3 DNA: TGCGCCAGCGGGGACAGGGGGCGTCCCTATGGCTACACCTTC
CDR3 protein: CASGDRGRPYGYTF

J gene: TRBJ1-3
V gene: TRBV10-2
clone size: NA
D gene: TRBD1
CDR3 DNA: TGCGCCAGCATCGACAGGGCCTTCTCTGGAAACGCCATATATTTT
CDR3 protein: CASIDRAFSGNAIYF

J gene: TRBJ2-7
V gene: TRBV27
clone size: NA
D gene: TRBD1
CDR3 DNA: TGTGCCAGCAGTTTAGACAGGGAGCGATACGAGCAGTACTTC
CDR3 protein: CASSLDRERYEQYF

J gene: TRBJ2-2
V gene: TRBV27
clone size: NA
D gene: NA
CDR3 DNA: TGTGCCAGCAGTTTCGGACTCAGCACCGGGGAGCTGTTTTTT
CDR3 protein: CASSFGLSTGELFF

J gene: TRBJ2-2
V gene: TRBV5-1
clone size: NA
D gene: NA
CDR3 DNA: TGCGCCAGTTTACAGGATCCGAACACCGGGGAGCTGTTTTTT
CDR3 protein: CASLQDPNTGELFF

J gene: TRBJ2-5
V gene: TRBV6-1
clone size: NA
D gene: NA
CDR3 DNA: TGTGCCAGCACCCCAGGTGGGCTCCGGGGGGAGACCCAGTACTTC
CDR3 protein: CASTPGGLRGETQYF

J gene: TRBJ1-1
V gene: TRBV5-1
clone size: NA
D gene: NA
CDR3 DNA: TGCGCCAGCAGCTTGGGCTTAGCAGTAGAAGCTTTCTTT
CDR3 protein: CASSLGLAVEAFF

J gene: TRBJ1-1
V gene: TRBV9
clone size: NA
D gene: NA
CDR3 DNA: TGTGCCAGCAGCACACACAGGGTTGCTCAACTTTTCTTT
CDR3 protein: CASSTHRVAQLFF

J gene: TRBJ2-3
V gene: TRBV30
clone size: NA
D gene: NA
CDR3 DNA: TGTGCCTGGACTGGAGCAGATACGCAGTATTTT
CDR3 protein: CAWTGADTQYF

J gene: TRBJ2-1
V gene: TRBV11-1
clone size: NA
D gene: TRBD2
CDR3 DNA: TGTGCCAGCAGCTTAGGTGGGAGGGCCGGTGAGCAGTTCTTC
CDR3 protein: CASSLGGRAGEQFF

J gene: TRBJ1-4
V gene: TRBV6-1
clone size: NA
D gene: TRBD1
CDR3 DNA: TGTGCCAGCAGTGGGACGGGACAGGCAGGGGAAAAACTGTTTTTT
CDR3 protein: CASSGTGQAGEKLFF

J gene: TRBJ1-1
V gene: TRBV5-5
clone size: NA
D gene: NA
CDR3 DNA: TGTGCCAGCATCCTGCGGATCGGCCAGAACACTGAAGCTTTCTTT
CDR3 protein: CASILRIGQNTEAFF

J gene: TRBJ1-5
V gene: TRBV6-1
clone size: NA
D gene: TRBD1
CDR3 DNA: TGTGCCAGCAACTCCGGACAGGGCAATCAGCCCCAGCATTTT
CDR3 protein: CASNSGQGNQPQHF

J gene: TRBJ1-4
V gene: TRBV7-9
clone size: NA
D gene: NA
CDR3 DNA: TGTGCCAGCAGCTTAGAAGAGCCGAATGAAAAACTGTTTTTT
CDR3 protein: CASSLEEPNEKLFF